The 11 T cell receptor beta chains listed next were all sequenced from one sample in a study of cytomegalovirus exposure and HLA in healthy donors. The PCR contained 60 Vbeta and 13 Jbeta primers. The protocol was immunoSEQ multiplex PCR, while the TCRdb copy is restricted to in-frame clones and leaves out a portion. In the table there are 100,000 to 120,000 clones, around 80% of which are singletons. Sequencing was performed on PBMCs. The source of these receptors is a woman aged 55-69 years in good health and CMV-seropositive.

The chain employs TRBV13 and TRBJ2-3; tentatively, D is TRBD2 (6 bases). The germline gives CDR1 PRHDT, CDR2 FYEKMQ (reference sequence). The CDR3 is 18 amino acids. Trimming removed 1 base at V and 0 bases at J, with 17 bases between. The CDR3 spells CASSLAGVAVFSTDTQYF. In DNA, the CDR3 is TGTGCCAGCAGCTTAGCGGGGGTAGCGGTATTTAGCACAGATACGCAGTATTTT. The variable domain in full, with the rest retrieved from reference TRBV13 and TRBJ2-3, is AAGVIQSPRHLIKEKRETATLKCYPIPRHDTVYWYQQGPGQDPQFLISFYEKMQSDKGSIPDRFSAQQFSDYHSELNMSSLELGDSALYFCASSLAGVAVFSTDTQYFGPGTRLTVL.

The rearrangement links TRBV7-9 to TRBJ2-7; 8 nucleotides align to TRBD1. Germline V gene sequence: CDR1 SEHNR, CDR2 FQNEAQ (reference sequence). With 6 bases clipped from V and 5 bases from J, the junction kept 6 bases outside the gene matches. CDR3 length: 13 amino acids. CDR3 in amino acids: CASSPDRGDEQYF. CDR3 DNA sequence: TGTGCCAGCAGTCCCGACAGGGGCGACGAGCAGTACTTC.

The chain joins TRBV6-6 to TRBJ1-2; D not resolved. Trimming cost V 8 bases and J 0 bases, with 10 bases left between them. This CDR3 has 13 amino acids. CDR1 and CDR2 (germline): MNHNY, SVGAGI (reference sequence). Here the CDR3 DNA reads TGTGCCAGCCGCCGAGAGACTAACTATGGCTACACCTTC. This translates into CASRRETNYGYTF.

The chain has TRBV19 and TRBJ2-3, with TRBD1 matching 7 bases. From germline, CDR1 is LNHDA and CDR2 SQIVND (reference sequence). CDR3 length: 16 residues. V was clipped by 6 bases and J by 4 bases; unmatched bases: 13. The CDR3 loop reads CASRPIAGGFADTQYF. The CDR3 coding sequence is TGTGCCAGTAGACCCATAGCAGGGGGTTTCGCAGATACGCAGTATTTT.

This chain links TRBV28 with TRBJ1-1; D uncertain. The germline CDR1 and CDR2 sequences are MDHEN and SYDVKM. Between the trimmed V and J ends, which lost 7 bases and 4 bases, there was a span of 16 bases. The CDR3 runs to 14 residues. Here the CDR3 reads CASTERSVGTEAFF. CDR3 sequence (DNA): TGTGCCAGCACTGAAAGATCAGTTGGCACTGAAGCTTTCTTT.

The gene calls are TRBV5-1 and TRBJ2-3; 11 bases line up with TRBD1. The CDR3 has 16 amino acids. Germline loops: CDR1 SGHRS, CDR2 YFSETQ. After removal of 4 bases from V and 3 bases from J, the junction contained 7 bases not matched to a gene. CDR3 coding DNA: TGCGCCAGCAGCGCGGGGGACAGGGGGAGTACAGATACGCAGTATTTT. This gives the protein CASSAGDRGSTDTQYF.

The CDR3 region has the DNA TGTGCCAGCTCACCCGGACAGGACCAGGGAAAACTGTTTTTT. Its translation: CASSPGQDQGKLFF. The chain couples TRBV18 to TRBJ1-4; 7 bases align to TRBD1. The CDR3 covers 14 residues. The trim removed 3 bases at V and 10 bases at J, leaving 8 bases unmatched. CDR1 KGHSH and CDR2 LQKENI come from the germline V gene.

This sequence joins TRBV27 and TRBJ2-7; possibly TRBD2 for D (5 bases). Per germline, CDR1 MNHEY and CDR2 SMNVEV (reference sequence). Between the trimmed V and J ends, which lost 2 bases and 5 bases, there was a span of 7 bases. This CDR3 is built from 12 residues. DNA of the CDR3: TGTGCCAGCAGTTTACGAGGGAACGAGCAGTACTTC. It specifies CASSLRGNEQYF.

The J gene is TRBJ2-2, the V gene TRBV6-5; D unclear. V lost 4 bases and J lost 4, with 16 bases in between. CDR3 length: 16 amino acids. Germline V gives CDR1 MNHEY, CDR2 SVGAGI. The CDR3 region has the DNA TGTGCCAGCAGTTCAGGTTTCAATATTGGCACCGGGGAGCTGTTTTTT. Its protein product is CASSSGFNIGTGELFF.

The chain links TRBV7-9 to TRBJ1-1, with 9 bases that match TRBD1. V lost 5 bases, J lost 4 bases, and 8 bases stayed unmatched. The CDR3 is made up of 15 amino acids. Per germline, CDR1 SEHNR and CDR2 FQNEAQ (reference sequence). The CDR3 nucleotides are TGTGCCAGCAGCCCCGGGACAGGGAGGGGCACTGAAGCTTTCTTT. It encodes CASSPGTGRGTEAFF.

The chain has TRBV28 and TRBJ2-7; weak D call: TRBD2 (7 bases). The germline CDR1 and CDR2 sequences are MDHEN and SYDVKM. V was clipped by 10 bases and J by 6 bases, with 16 bases between them. This CDR3 spans 12 amino acids. The CDR3 loop reads CAILGGASEQYF. CDR3 DNA sequence: TGTGCCATCCTGGGGGGGGCTTCCGAGCAGTACTTC.